These T cell receptor beta chains were read from a single sample in a study of blood T cells in healthy people across ages. Via MiXCR, TCRdb re-called the 5' RACE reads, giving one row per CDR3 protein. Of roughly 2 million distinct CDR3 sequences in the sample, around 48% were seen once. Sequenced material: blood. These receptors were obtained from a woman in her thirties or forties in good health. Each CDR3 is given with its conserved first and last residue. D genes are given only for firm matches. Only some rows state a clone size, as once, few, many or a class for expanded clones.

abundance	d_gene	v_gene	j_gene	CDR3nt	CDR3aa
NA	NA	TRBV25-1	TRBJ2-2	TGTGCCAGCCGCCCTATACCTACCGGGGAGCTGTTTTTT	CASRPIPTGELFF
NA	NA	TRBV20-1	TRBJ2-1	TGCAGTGCCCATGGGTTCGGGCCGAACTTCAATGAGCAGTTCTTC	CSAHGFGPNFNEQFF
NA	NA	TRBV28	TRBJ2-5	TGTGCCAGCAGCTCCGGGTCACAGGACCTTGAGACCCAGTACTTC	CASSSGSQDLETQYF
NA	TRBD2	TRBV28	TRBJ2-7	TGTGCCAGCAGTCTTCCGGGAGGGGGTGTCTACGAGCAGTACTTC	CASSLPGGGVYEQYF
few	NA	TRBV20-1	TRBJ2-5	TGCAGTGCCCCCACCGAGTACCAAGAGACCCAGTACTTC	CSAPTEYQETQYF
NA	TRBD1	TRBV6-2/TRBV6-3	TRBJ2-7	TGTGCCAGCAGTCCGTGGGGGACAGGGGCCTACGAGCAGTACTTC	CASSPWGTGAYEQYF
NA	NA	TRBV29-1	TRBJ1-2	TGCAGCGTTGTTCGGGCGTCCAGCTATGGCTACACCTTC	CSVVRASSYGYTF
NA	NA	TRBV29-1	TRBJ2-1	TGCAGCGTCGCGGACGCGGAGCAGTTCTTC	CSVADAEQFF
NA	TRBD1	TRBV13	TRBJ2-2	TGTGCCAGCAGCTACGACAGGGGGAAAACCGGGGAGCTGTTTTTT	CASSYDRGKTGELFF
NA	TRBD2	TRBV7-9	TRBJ2-7	TGTGCCAGCAGCTCCAGCGGGGGGCTTTACAATGAGCAGTACTTC	CASSSSGGLYNEQYF
NA	TRBD2	TRBV20-1	TRBJ2-7	TGCAGTGCTAGATCCAGCGGGGGGGATCTCTACGAGCAGTACTTC	CSARSSGGDLYEQYF
NA	NA	TRBV7-9	TRBJ1-1	TGTGCCAGCAGGGTAGCACAGGGCCGGACTGAAGCTTTCTTT	CASRVAQGRTEAFF
few	NA	TRBV6-2/TRBV6-3	TRBJ2-1	TGTGCCAGCAGAACCTCATGTGAGCAGTTCTTC	CASRTSCEQFF
NA	TRBD2	TRBV20-1	TRBJ2-3	TGCAGTGCTAGAGATTTGCCTAGCGGGGGGATCGGTACGCAGTATTTT	CSARDLPSGGIGTQYF
few	TRBD1	TRBV4-3	TRBJ1-2	TGCGCCAGCAGCCAAGATAGGGGGCAGGGCTATGGCTACACCTTC	CASSQDRGQGYGYTF
NA	TRBD2	TRBV11-2	TRBJ2-5	TGTGCCAGCACCCTGAACGAACCGATCCGTGGGACTAGCGGGCCCTCGACAGAGACCCAGTACTTC	CASTLNEPIRGTSGPSTETQYF
NA	TRBD2	TRBV20-1	TRBJ2-1	TGCAGTGCCGAAACAACCCTAGCGGGGGGGGACAATGAGCAGTTCTTC	CSAETTLAGGDNEQFF
few	NA	TRBV7-6	TRBJ2-7	TGTGCCAGCAGCTTACACGGGGGCTACGAGCAGTACTTC	CASSLHGGYEQYF
NA	NA	TRBV12-3/TRBV12-4	TRBJ2-1	TGTGCCAGCAGTTGGGACCAATCCTACAATGAGCAGTTCTTC	CASSWDQSYNEQFF
few	NA	TRBV7-8	TRBJ2-3	TGTGCCAGCAGCCATATCTGGTCCGATACGCAGTATTTT	CASSHIWSDTQYF
few	TRBD1	TRBV9	TRBJ2-3	TGTGCCAGCAGCGTGGGACAGCATGTCACAGATACGCAGTATTTT	CASSVGQHVTDTQYF
NA	NA	TRBV5-1	TRBJ2-1	TGCGCCAGCAGCTTGTCCCAGTGCAATGAGCAGTTCTTC	CASSLSQCNEQFF
few	NA	TRBV12-3/TRBV12-4	TRBJ2-7	TGTGCCAGCAGTTTACGGGCAACTTCCTACGAGCAGTACTTC	CASSLRATSYEQYF
NA	NA	TRBV20-1	TRBJ2-1	TGCAGTCAAGACAAATCCGGGACCCCGGGCTACAATGAGCAGTTCTTC	CSQDKSGTPGYNEQFF
NA	TRBD1	TRBV20-1	TRBJ2-3	TGCAGTGCGAAACTAGCACTGGGGACAGGTACGCAGTATTTT	CSAKLALGTGTQYF
few	TRBD2	TRBV3-1	TRBJ2-7	TGTGCCAGCAGCCAAAGAAGCGGGGGGGCCTACGAGCAGTACTTC	CASSQRSGGAYEQYF
NA	NA	TRBV28	TRBJ2-7	TGTGCCAGCAGACCCAGGGGCTCCTACGAGCAGTACTTC	CASRPRGSYEQYF
NA	NA	TRBV12-3/TRBV12-4	TRBJ1-2	TGTGCCAGCAGGCTGGACAACTGTGGCTACACCTTC	CASRLDNCGYTF
NA	NA	TRBV5-1	TRBJ1-3	TGCGCCAGCAGCTTGGTCGGGGACCTCTCTGGAAACACCATATATTTT	CASSLVGDLSGNTIYF
NA	TRBD2	TRBV13	TRBJ2-3	TGTGCCAGCAGCGCGATAGAAGCGGGGCCTAGCACAGATACGCAGTATTTT	CASSAIEAGPSTDTQYF
NA	TRBD2	TRBV14	TRBJ2-5	TGTGCCAGCAGCCCTCAACGTCTAGCGGGCTGGCTCCAAGAGACCCAGTACTTC	CASSPQRLAGWLQETQYF
NA	TRBD2	TRBV7-2	TRBJ2-3	TGTGCCAGCAGCTTAGCGGTCCTAGCGGGGGGGCCCACAGATACGCAGTATTTT	CASSLAVLAGGPTDTQYF
NA	NA	TRBV28	TRBJ1-1	TGTGCCAGCAGTTTACCACGAACCTTGATTACTATGAACACTGAAGCTTTCTTT	CASSLPRTLITMNTEAFF
once	TRBD2	TRBV6-1	TRBJ2-3	TGTGCCAGCAGTGGGGCGGGGGGAGATACGCAGTATTTT	CASSGAGGDTQYF
NA	TRBD2	TRBV5-5	TRBJ2-7	TGTGCCAGCAGTGCGACTAGCGGGGATTACTACGAGCAGTACTTC	CASSATSGDYYEQYF
NA	NA	TRBV7-2	TRBJ1-2	TGTGCCAGCAGCACTCAGGGGCGGGATGGCTACACCTTC	CASSTQGRDGYTF
NA	NA	TRBV5-1	TRBJ1-2	TGCGCCAGCAGCTCGCACAGCTTTAACTATGGCTACACCTTC	CASSSHSFNYGYTF
few	TRBD2	TRBV9	TRBJ2-1	TGTGCCAGCAGTGCCGGACTAGCGGGGTACAATGAGCAGTTCTTC	CASSAGLAGYNEQFF
few	NA	TRBV20-1	TRBJ2-5	TGCAGTGCTAGAGATGCTCGAATACAAGAGACCCAGTACTTC	CSARDARIQETQYF
NA	NA	TRBV6-5	TRBJ1-6	TGTGCCAGCAGTCCCCTGCCCAGGGATCACTCACCCCTCCACTTT	CASSPLPRDHSPLHF